These 18 T cell receptor beta chains were all obtained from the same sample, sequenced in a study of shared clonotypes between healthy human individuals. Assay used: immunoSEQ multiplex PCR; TCRdb lists only in-frame clones, some missing. The sample carries over a million clones, around 76% recorded once. Source material: memory CD4+ T cells sorted from blood. Subset: CD45RA-negative fraction. Receptors were obtained from a man younger than 35 in good health.

The chain joins TRBV12-1 to TRBJ1-6; the tabulated D call, TRBD1, remains unverified against the DNA. TRBV12-1 is annotated as a pseudogene. The CDR3 has 16 residues. For the CDR3, the DNA is TGTGCCAGCAGCTTTGAAGGAGGGACAGGCGAATTACCCCTCCACTTT. This gives the protein CASSFEGGTGELPLHF.

The chain is built from TRBV2 and TRBJ1-4, with a possible D match to TRBD1 (5 bases). CDR3 length: 15 amino acids. The germline V and J ends were trimmed by 2 bases and 3 bases, with 10 bases remaining between them. Germline CDR1 reads SNHLY; CDR2 reads FYNNEI. For the CDR3, the DNA is TGTGCCAGCAGTGAACGACAGATTTCTAATGAAAAACTGTTTTTT. Its protein product is CASSERQISNEKLFF.

V and J are TRBV25-1 and TRBJ1-1; 9 nucleotides agree with TRBD1. Trimming took 4 bases from V and 2 from J; bases not matched to a gene: 2. CDR1 and CDR2 from the germline V gene are MGHDK and SYGVNS. This CDR3 has 14 residues. DNA for the CDR3: TGTGCCAGCAGTGGACAGGGGGGAAACACTGAAGCTTTCTTT. Protein sequence: CASSGQGGNTEAFF.

The gene calls are TRBV6-1 and TRBJ1-1; perhaps TRBD1 as D (6 bases). Per the germline V gene, CDR1 is MNHNS and CDR2 is SASEGT. The CDR3 is 15 residues long. Trimming cost V 4 bases and J 5 bases, with 17 bases left between them. CDR3 in DNA: TGTGCCAGCAGTGCCCCCAGAGGGGGGTGGACTGAAGCTTTCTTT. Amino acids: CASSAPRGGWTEAFF.

The rearrangement uses TRBV6-1 and TRBJ1-5, with a possible D match to TRBD1 (5 bases). This CDR3 spans 13 amino acids. Germline V gene data show CDR1 as MNHNS and CDR2 as SASEGT. Trimming shortened V by 3 bases and J by 11 bases, and 14 bases separated the two germline ends. The CDR3 here is CASSESLGATQHF. For the CDR3, the DNA is TGTGCCAGCAGTGAGAGCCTTGGGGCCACCCAGCATTTT.

The rearrangement uses TRBV18 and TRBJ1-2, with 7 positions matching TRBD1. The junction had 11 bases not matched to a gene; V was cut back by 6 bases and J by 4 bases. Germline V lookup: CDR1 KGHSH, CDR2 LQKENI. The CDR3 is made up of 15 amino acids. The CDR3 loop is CASSPAGTDLYGYTF. The CDR3, as DNA: TGTGCCAGCTCGCCGGCGGGGACAGACCTCTATGGCTACACCTTC.

This sequence joins TRBV6-5 and TRBJ2-5; D gene ambiguous. Trimming pared 0 bases from V and 0 bases from J, leaving 8 bases between. The germline V gene has CDR1 MNHEY and CDR2 SVGAGI. The CDR3 is 15 residues long. The DNA for the CDR3 is TGTGCCAGCAGTTACTCGTGGGCTAACCAAGAGACCCAGTACTTC. Residues: CASSYSWANQETQYF.

This clone came up once. The chain carries TRBV10-3 and TRBJ2-5; D not resolved. The CDR3 spans 15 residues. From germline, CDR1 is ENHRY and CDR2 SYGVKD. Trimming removed 0 bases at V and 2 bases at J, with 10 bases between. The CDR3 sequence: CAISESGSKQETQYF. In DNA, the CDR3 is TGTGCCATCAGTGAGTCAGGAAGCAAACAAGAGACCCAGTACTTC.

The chain recombines TRBV10-2 with TRBJ1-1, with D possibly matching TRBD1 (5 bases). Trimming took 5 bases from V and 1 from J, leaving 8 bases between them. The germline gives CDR1 WSHSY, CDR2 SAAADI. The CDR3 length is 13 residues. In DNA form, the CDR3 reads TGCGCCAGCAGTAGACAGAAGAACACTGAAGCTTTCTTT. Its translation is CASSRQKNTEAFF.

This chain uses TRBV19 with TRBJ2-7; D might be TRBD1 or TRBD2, each matching 5 bases. V dropped 5 bases and J dropped 9 bases, with 20 bases sitting between them. The CDR3 has 14 residues. Germline CDR1 LNHDA, CDR2 SQIVND (reference sequence). The CDR3 protein is CASSPTGTSAGQYF. CDR3 nucleotide sequence: TGTGCCAGTAGTCCGACCGGGACCTCAGCCGGGCAGTACTTC.

This rearrangement joins TRBV25-1 to TRBJ1-6, with 9 bases lining up with TRBD1. CDR3 length: 15 amino acids. The germline gives CDR1 MGHDK, CDR2 SYGVNS. V gave up 3 bases and J gave up 7 bases; unmatched junction bases: 4. DNA of the CDR3: TGTGCCAGCAGTGATTCCGACAGGGGGAATTCACCCCTCCACTTT. Translation gives CASSDSDRGNSPLHF. Supplemented by reference TRBV25-1 and TRBJ1-6, the full variable domain reads EADIYQTPRYLVIGTGKKITLECSQTMGHDKMYWYQQDPGMELHLIHYSYGVNSTEKGDLSSESTVSRIRTEHFPLTLESARPSHTSQYLCASSDSDRGNSPLHFGNGTRLTVT.

This clone was found a few times. The V call is TRBV6-6, the J call TRBJ2-1; 7 positions agree with TRBD2. V shed 5 bases and J 3 bases; nucleotides not matched to a gene: 10. Germline values: CDR1 MNHNY, CDR2 SVGAGI (reference sequence). The CDR3 sequence is 16 residues long. The CDR3 loop reads CASSPTSGLLYNEQFF. The CDR3 coding sequence is TGTGCCAGCAGTCCAACTTCGGGACTACTCTACAATGAGCAGTTCTTC.

This clone was found a few times. This chain joins TRBV7-9 and TRBJ1-1; D may be TRBD1 (6 bases). The CDR3 length is 14 residues. Between the trimmed V and J ends, which lost 5 bases and 1 base, there was a span of 11 bases. Germline assignment: CDR1 SEHNR and CDR2 FQNEAQ (reference sequence). CDR3: CASSRRTENTEAFF. CDR3 DNA sequence: TGTGCCAGCAGCCGACGGACAGAGAACACTGAAGCTTTCTTT.

This rearrangement joins TRBV18 to TRBJ2-3; D is unresolved. Germline-derived CDR1 and CDR2 are KGHSH and LQKENI. Trimming took 4 bases from V and 3 from J, leaving 11 bases between them. The CDR3 runs 14 residues. CDR3 nucleotide sequence: TGTGCCAGCTCACTAACGTGGATGACAGATACGCAGTATTTT. Its translation: CASSLTWMTDTQYF.

The chain recombines TRBV28 with TRBJ1-2; weak D call: TRBD1 (5 bases). The CDR3 is 14 amino acids. Looked up from germline, CDR1 is MDHEN and CDR2 is SYDVKM. V lost 7 bases to trimming and J lost 8 bases, with 20 bases between them. The CDR3 DNA follows: TGTGCCAGCACCCACTCGGAGGGGACGAGAGGCTACACCTTC. It specifies CASTHSEGTRGYTF.

J is TRBJ2-6 and V is TRBV10-3, with TRBD1 matching over 10 bases. The germline CDR1 and CDR2 sequences are ENHRY and SYGVKD. CDR3 length: 18 residues. J was trimmed by 0 bases and V by 6 bases; bases with no gene match: 8. CDR3 DNA sequence: TGTGCCATCAGCTCGACAGGGGGCGCCTTCTCTGGGGCCAACGTCCTGACTTTC. This gives the protein CAISSTGGAFSGANVLTF.

This chain uses TRBV19 with TRBJ1-2; D is perhaps TRBD1 (6 bases). CDR1 and CDR2 (germline): LNHDA, SQIVND (reference sequence). The V end lost 5 bases, the J end lost 4 bases, and 20 bases lay between the germline ends. The CDR3 consists of 16 residues. The CDR3 sequence: CASSQTLTGGIYGYTF. In DNA form, the CDR3 reads TGTGCCAGTAGTCAAACCTTGACAGGCGGGATCTATGGCTACACCTTC. Full variable domain (rest looked up from reference TRBV19 and TRBJ1-2): DGGITQSPKYLFRKEGQNVTLSCEQNLNHDAMYWYRQDPGQGLRLIYYSQIVNDFQKGDIAEGYSVSREKKESFPLTVTSAQKNPTAFYLCASSQTLTGGIYGYTFGSGTRLTVV.

The chain recombines TRBV5-1 with TRBJ2-5; D is possibly TRBD2 (6 bases). Germline CDR1 and CDR2: SGHRS and YFSETQ. Trimming stripped 4 bases from V and 0 bases from J, with 10 bases between. This CDR3 has 14 amino acids. The CDR3 loop is CASSRGGNQETQYF. Written as DNA, the CDR3 is TGCGCCAGCAGCCGTGGGGGGAACCAAGAGACCCAGTACTTC.